Listed below are T cell receptor beta chains from one sample, sequenced in a study of blood T cell repertoires in COVID-19. Libraries were prepared by immunoSEQ multiplex PCR; TCRdb keeps only in-frame clonotypes and omits some of them. Counted here are fewer than 250,000 clones, about 85% occurring once; the ten biggest clones make up about 1.8%. The sequenced sample was peripheral blood. The receptor set was obtained from a man aged 65-85 years with acute or convalescent COVID-19. The CDR3 runs from the conserved cysteine through the conserved F or W. Each record gives: clone size, D gene, V gene, J gene, CDR3 DNA, CDR3 protein. A D gene is named only where the DNA matches it firmly. Size is stated for part of the rows, as once, few or many counts, or as a class when the clone is expanded.

abundance: NA
d_gene: TRBD2
v_gene: TRBV30
j_gene: TRBJ2-3
CDR3nt: TGTGCCTCGAATCCAAGCGGGAGCCCAGATACGCAGTATTTT
CDR3aa: CASNPSGSPDTQYF

abundance: NA
d_gene: TRBD1
v_gene: TRBV7-9
j_gene: TRBJ2-3
CDR3nt: TGTGCCAGCAGCGCCTACAGGGGTAGCGCAGATACGCAGTATTTT
CDR3aa: CASSAYRGSADTQYF

abundance: NA
d_gene: TRBD2
v_gene: TRBV15
j_gene: TRBJ2-1
CDR3nt: TGTGCCACCACGACTAGCTGGAGAGGTGAGCAGTTCTTC
CDR3aa: CATTTSWRGEQFF

abundance: NA
d_gene: NA
v_gene: TRBV27
j_gene: TRBJ2-7
CDR3nt: TGTGCCAGCAGTTCCTTTGTACGGACAAATTCCTACGAGCAGTACTTC
CDR3aa: CASSSFVRTNSYEQYF

abundance: NA
d_gene: NA
v_gene: TRBV7-2
j_gene: TRBJ1-2
CDR3nt: TGTGCCAGCAGCTTCGGGCAGGGAATTTATGGCTACACCTTC
CDR3aa: CASSFGQGIYGYTF

abundance: NA
d_gene: NA
v_gene: TRBV3-1/TRBV3-2
j_gene: TRBJ1-4
CDR3nt: TGTGCCAGCAGCCAAGAGGGGGCAGGGAATGAAAAACTGTTTTTT
CDR3aa: CASSQEGAGNEKLFF

abundance: NA
d_gene: NA
v_gene: TRBV9
j_gene: TRBJ1-2
CDR3nt: TGTGCCAGCAGCGTAGCCCCCGGGGTCGCTAACTATGGCTACACCTTC
CDR3aa: CASSVAPGVANYGYTF

abundance: NA
d_gene: TRBD1
v_gene: TRBV5-1
j_gene: TRBJ1-2
CDR3nt: TGCGCCAGCAGGGAAGGACAGGGCGCTGGCTACACCTTC
CDR3aa: CASREGQGAGYTF

abundance: NA
d_gene: NA
v_gene: TRBV7-9
j_gene: TRBJ1-4
CDR3nt: TGTGCCAGCAGCTCCCCCCCTTTCGGAAAACTGTTTTTT
CDR3aa: CASSSPPFGKLFF

abundance: NA
d_gene: TRBD1
v_gene: TRBV28
j_gene: TRBJ2-1
CDR3nt: TGTGCCAGCAGTGTACAGGACAGGGCGTACAATGAGCAGTTCTTC
CDR3aa: CASSVQDRAYNEQFF

abundance: NA
d_gene: TRBD1
v_gene: TRBV28
j_gene: TRBJ2-1
CDR3nt: TGTGCCAGCAGCGGACAGGGGTTTGCGTACAATGAGCAGTTCTTC
CDR3aa: CASSGQGFAYNEQFF

abundance: NA
d_gene: NA
v_gene: TRBV7-2
j_gene: TRBJ1-6
CDR3nt: TGTGCCAGCAGCCCACAGGGTTCCTATAATTCACCCCTCCACTTT
CDR3aa: CASSPQGSYNSPLHF

abundance: NA
d_gene: TRBD1
v_gene: TRBV28
j_gene: TRBJ1-3
CDR3nt: TGTGCCAGCAGGAATCCGACAGGGGGTGGAAACACCATATATTTT
CDR3aa: CASRNPTGGGNTIYF

abundance: once
d_gene: TRBD1
v_gene: TRBV25-1
j_gene: TRBJ1-3
CDR3nt: TGTGCCAGCAGTGAATATGACAGGGTACGGGGAGGAAACACCATATATTTT
CDR3aa: CASSEYDRVRGGNTIYF

abundance: NA
d_gene: NA
v_gene: TRBV25-1
j_gene: TRBJ1-4
CDR3nt: TGTGCCAGCAGTGAATATCAGGGTATTAGTAATGAAAAACTGTTTTTT
CDR3aa: CASSEYQGISNEKLFF

abundance: NA
d_gene: TRBD1
v_gene: TRBV2
j_gene: TRBJ2-3
CDR3nt: TGTGCCAGCTGGAAACAGGGGACAGATACGCAGTATTTT
CDR3aa: CASWKQGTDTQYF

abundance: NA
d_gene: TRBD1
v_gene: TRBV6-5
j_gene: TRBJ2-3
CDR3nt: TGTGCCAGTTACAGGGGAAGCACAGATACGCAGTATTTT
CDR3aa: CASYRGSTDTQYF

abundance: NA
d_gene: TRBD1
v_gene: TRBV7-2
j_gene: TRBJ1-1
CDR3nt: TGTGCCAGCAGCACGACAGGGGGGTTGAACACTGAAGCTTTCTTT
CDR3aa: CASSTTGGLNTEAFF

abundance: NA
d_gene: NA
v_gene: TRBV7-9
j_gene: TRBJ2-1
CDR3nt: TGTGCCAGCAGCTCCAAAATATTGACTAGTGAGCAGTTCTTC
CDR3aa: CASSSKILTSEQFF

abundance: NA
d_gene: TRBD1
v_gene: TRBV19
j_gene: TRBJ1-5
CDR3nt: TGTGCCAGTACCGTATCCGGGACAGGGGGTTACCAGCCCCAGCATTTT
CDR3aa: CASTVSGTGGYQPQHF

abundance: NA
d_gene: NA
v_gene: TRBV3-1/TRBV3-2
j_gene: TRBJ2-1
CDR3nt: TGTGCCAGCAGCTCTAACGGGGGTAGCTCCTACAATGAGCAGTTCTTC
CDR3aa: CASSSNGGSSYNEQFF

abundance: NA
d_gene: NA
v_gene: TRBV28
j_gene: TRBJ2-2
CDR3nt: TGTGCCAGCAGTATACTCAGACAGCTAAACACCGGGGAGCTGTTTTTT
CDR3aa: CASSILRQLNTGELFF

abundance: NA
d_gene: NA
v_gene: TRBV10-3
j_gene: TRBJ1-1
CDR3nt: TGTGCCACCCAAGTCGGGGAGAACACTGAAGCTTTCTTT
CDR3aa: CATQVGENTEAFF

abundance: NA
d_gene: TRBD2
v_gene: TRBV12-5
j_gene: TRBJ2-7
CDR3nt: TGTGCTAGTGGTCTCCGGACTAGCGGTCGGGGTACTGAGCAGTACTTC
CDR3aa: CASGLRTSGRGTEQYF

abundance: NA
d_gene: NA
v_gene: TRBV27
j_gene: TRBJ1-5
CDR3nt: TGTGCCAGCAGTAACGCAGGCAATCAGCCCCAGCATTTT
CDR3aa: CASSNAGNQPQHF

abundance: few
d_gene: NA
v_gene: TRBV4-3
j_gene: TRBJ2-7
CDR3nt: TGCGCCAGCAGCCAAGGGGACACCTTCTACGAGCAGTACTTC
CDR3aa: CASSQGDTFYEQYF